This TCR beta chain appears in the sequencing data of a study of glioma-infiltrating T cells after dendritic cell vaccination. Study-wide background: Autologous tumor lysate-pulsed dendritic cell vaccination was given between the early 2000s and the early 2010s.

Using immunoSEQ multiplex PCR, the repertoire was profiled, and TCRdb retains in-frame clones only, with some absent. The sample has around 100,000 clones; 80% to 90% are singletons. This clone was seen only once. None of the glioblastoma patients had an isocitrate dehydrogenase mutation. Germline V gene sequence: CDR1 GTSNPN, CDR2 SVGIG (reference sequence). This CDR3 is built from 15 residues. The V end lost 2 bases, the J end lost 10 bases, and 18 bases lay between the germline ends. The V and J genes are TRBV30 and TRBJ1-6, with D maybe TRBD1 (5 bases). This specimen consisted of blood, obtained before dendritic cell vaccination. The TCR was taken from a human donor with glioblastoma. Here the CDR3 DNA reads TGTGCCTGGAGTCTCGGGGGACTATCGGAGTCACCCCTCCACTTT. Residues: CAWSLGGLSESPLHF.